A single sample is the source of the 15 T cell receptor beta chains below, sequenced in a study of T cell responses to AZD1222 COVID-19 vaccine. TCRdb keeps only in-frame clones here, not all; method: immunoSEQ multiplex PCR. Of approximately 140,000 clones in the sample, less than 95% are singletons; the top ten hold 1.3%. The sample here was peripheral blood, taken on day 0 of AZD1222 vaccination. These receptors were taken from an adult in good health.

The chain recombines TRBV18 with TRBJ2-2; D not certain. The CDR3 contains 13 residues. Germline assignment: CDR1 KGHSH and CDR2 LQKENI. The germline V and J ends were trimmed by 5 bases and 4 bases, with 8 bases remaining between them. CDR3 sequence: CASSGESTGELFF. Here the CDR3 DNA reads TGTGCCAGCTCAGGTGAAAGCACCGGGGAGCTGTTTTTT. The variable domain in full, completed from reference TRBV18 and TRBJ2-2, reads NAGVMQNPRHLVRRRGQEARLRCSPMKGHSHVYWYRQLPEEGLKFMVYLQKENIIDESGMPKERFSAEFPKEGPSILRIQQVVRGDSAAYFCASSGESTGELFFGEGSRLTVL.

In nucleotides, the CDR3 is TGTGCCAGCAGTTTCCAGCATGAGCAGCCCCAGCATTTT. It is translated as CASSFQHEQPQHF. J is TRBJ1-5 and V is TRBV6-5; D is undetermined. Trimming stripped 4 bases from V and 7 bases from J, with 11 bases between. The CDR3 extends over 13 amino acids. Germline values: CDR1 MNHEY, CDR2 SVGAGI.

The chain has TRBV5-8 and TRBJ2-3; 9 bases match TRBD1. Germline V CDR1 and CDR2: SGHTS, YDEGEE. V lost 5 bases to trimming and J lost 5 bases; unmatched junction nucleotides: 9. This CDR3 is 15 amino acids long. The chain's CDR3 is CASSTPGQGRDTQYF. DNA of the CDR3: TGTGCCAGCAGTACTCCGGGACAGGGAAGAGATACGCAGTATTTT.

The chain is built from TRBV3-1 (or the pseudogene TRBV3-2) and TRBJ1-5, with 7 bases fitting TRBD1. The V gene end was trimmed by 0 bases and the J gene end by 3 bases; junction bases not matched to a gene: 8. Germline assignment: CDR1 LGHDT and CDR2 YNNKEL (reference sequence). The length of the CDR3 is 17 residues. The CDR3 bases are TGTGCCAGCAGCCAAGAAAGTCGAGGGGGCAACAATCAGCCCCAGCATTTT. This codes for CASSQESRGGNNQPQHF.

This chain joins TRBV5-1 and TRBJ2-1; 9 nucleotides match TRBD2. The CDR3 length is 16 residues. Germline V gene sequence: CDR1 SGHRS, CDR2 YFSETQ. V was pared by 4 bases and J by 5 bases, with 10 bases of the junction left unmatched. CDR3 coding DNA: TGCGCCAGCAGCCCGGATAGCGGGAGTACCCACAATGAGCAGTTCTTC. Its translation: CASSPDSGSTHNEQFF.

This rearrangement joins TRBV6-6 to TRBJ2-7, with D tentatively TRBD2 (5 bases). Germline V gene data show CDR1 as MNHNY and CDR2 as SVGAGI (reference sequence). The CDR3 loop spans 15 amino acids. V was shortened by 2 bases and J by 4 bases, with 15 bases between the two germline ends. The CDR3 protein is CASSYHDPDSYEQYV. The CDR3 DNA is TGTGCCAGCAGTTACCATGACCCGGACTCATACGAGCAGTACGTC.

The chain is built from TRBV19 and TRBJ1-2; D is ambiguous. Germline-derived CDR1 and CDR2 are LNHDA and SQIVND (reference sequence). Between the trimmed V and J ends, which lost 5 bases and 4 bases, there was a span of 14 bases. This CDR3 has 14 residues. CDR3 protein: CASSRPDTFYGYTF. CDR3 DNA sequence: TGTGCCAGTAGTCGACCTGACACATTCTATGGCTACACCTTC.

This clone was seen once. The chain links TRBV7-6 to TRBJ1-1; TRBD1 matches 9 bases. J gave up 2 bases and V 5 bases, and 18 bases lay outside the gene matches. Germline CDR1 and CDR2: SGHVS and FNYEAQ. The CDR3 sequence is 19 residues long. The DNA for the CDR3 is TGTGCCAGCAGCCCCTTTGTGGGACAGGGTTCTATAAGAAACACTGAAGCTTTCTTT. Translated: CASSPFVGQGSIRNTEAFF.

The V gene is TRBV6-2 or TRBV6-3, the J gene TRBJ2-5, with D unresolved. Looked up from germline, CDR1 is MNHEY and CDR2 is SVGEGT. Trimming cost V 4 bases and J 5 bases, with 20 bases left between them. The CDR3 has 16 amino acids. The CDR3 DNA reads TGTGCCAGCAGTTCACACCGGGCCACCCTTTCGGAGACCCAGTACTTC. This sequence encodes CASSSHRATLSETQYF.

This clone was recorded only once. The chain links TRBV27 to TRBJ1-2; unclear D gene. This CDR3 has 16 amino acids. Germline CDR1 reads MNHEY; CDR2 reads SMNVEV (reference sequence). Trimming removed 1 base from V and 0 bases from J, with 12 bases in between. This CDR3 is CASSLFGDASNYGYTF. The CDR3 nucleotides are TGTGCCAGCAGTTTATTTGGGGATGCGTCTAACTATGGCTACACCTTC.

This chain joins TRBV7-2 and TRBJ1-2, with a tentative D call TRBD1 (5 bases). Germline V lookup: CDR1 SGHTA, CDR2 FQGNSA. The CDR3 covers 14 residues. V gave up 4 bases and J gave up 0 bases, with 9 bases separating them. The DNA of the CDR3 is TGTGCCAGCAGCTACCTAGGGGCTAACTATGGCTACACCTTC. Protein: CASSYLGANYGYTF.

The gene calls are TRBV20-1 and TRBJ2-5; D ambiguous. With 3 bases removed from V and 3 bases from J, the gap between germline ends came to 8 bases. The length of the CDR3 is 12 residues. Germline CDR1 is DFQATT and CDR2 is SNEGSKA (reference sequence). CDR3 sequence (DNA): TGCAGTGCTAGTTGGCAAAAAGAGACCCAGTACTTC. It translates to CSASWQKETQYF.

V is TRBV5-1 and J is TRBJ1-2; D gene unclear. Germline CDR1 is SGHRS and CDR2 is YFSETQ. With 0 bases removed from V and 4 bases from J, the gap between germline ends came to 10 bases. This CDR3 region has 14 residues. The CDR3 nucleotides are TGCGCCAGCAGCTTGGGAGCCAGACTCTATGGCTACACCTTC. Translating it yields CASSLGARLYGYTF. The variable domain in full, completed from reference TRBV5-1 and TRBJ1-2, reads KAGVTQTPRYLIKTRGQQVTLSCSPISGHRSVSWYQQTPGQGLQFLFEYFSETQRNKGNFPGRFSGRQFSNSRSEMNVSTLELGDSALYLCASSLGARLYGYTFGSGTRLTVV.

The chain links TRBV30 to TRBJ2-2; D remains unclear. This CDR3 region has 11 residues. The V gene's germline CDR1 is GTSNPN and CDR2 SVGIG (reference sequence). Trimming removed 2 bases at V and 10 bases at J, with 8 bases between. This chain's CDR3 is CAWSIATELFF. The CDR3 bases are TGTGCCTGGAGTATCGCCACGGAGCTGTTTTTT.

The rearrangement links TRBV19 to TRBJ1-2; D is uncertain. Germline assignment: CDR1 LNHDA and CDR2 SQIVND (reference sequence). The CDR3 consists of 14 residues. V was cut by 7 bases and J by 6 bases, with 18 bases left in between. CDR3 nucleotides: TGTGCCAGTACCCCCGGAGGGAGGGAGAATGGCTACACCTTC. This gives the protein CASTPGGRENGYTF.